At least ten counts were recorded for the clone carrying this T cell receptor beta chain. The target antigen is unknown. This CDR3 comprises 15 residues. V lost 0 bases to trimming and J lost 4 bases, with 9 bases between them. Germline-derived CDR1 and CDR2 are MNHEY and SVGAGI. The sample belongs to a study of Graves' ophthalmopathy and Graves' hyperthyroidism. Whole-study results and caveats: Classification of ophthalmopathy versus stable hyperthyroidism by a 13-signature model yielded around 88% sensitivity and 70% to 83% specificity. In blood appeared most of the expanded thyroid clonotypes whose frequency exceeded 0.001.

TCR beta CDR3 regions were amplified from RNA transcripts. The authors performed first-round RT-PCR with HTBI primers and then a second-round multiplex PCR. TCRdb reprocessed the multiplex PCR reads via MiXCR and lists one record per CDR3 protein. Of hundreds of thousands of distinct CDR3 sequences listed, about 21% were seen once; the top ten hold roughly 3%. This clonotype was obtained from a woman aged 18-29 years with stable Graves' hyperthyroidism. The sample was peripheral blood. This chain connects TRBV6-5 to TRBJ2-2; maybe TRBD1 (5 bases). The CDR3 loop is CASSYSAGPTGELFF. CDR3 nucleotide sequence: TGTGCCAGCAGTTACTCAGCAGGGCCCACCGGGGAGCTGTTTTTT.